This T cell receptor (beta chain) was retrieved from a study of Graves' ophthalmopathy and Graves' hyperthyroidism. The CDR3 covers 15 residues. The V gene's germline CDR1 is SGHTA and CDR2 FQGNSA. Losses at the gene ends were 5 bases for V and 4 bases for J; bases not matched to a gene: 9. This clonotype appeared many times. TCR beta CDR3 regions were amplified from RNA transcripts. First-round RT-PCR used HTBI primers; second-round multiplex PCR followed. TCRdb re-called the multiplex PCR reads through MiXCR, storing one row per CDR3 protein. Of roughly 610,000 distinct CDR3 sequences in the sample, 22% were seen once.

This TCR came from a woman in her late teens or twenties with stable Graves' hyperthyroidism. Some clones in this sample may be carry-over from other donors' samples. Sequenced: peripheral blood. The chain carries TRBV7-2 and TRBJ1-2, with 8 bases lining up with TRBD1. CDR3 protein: CASSPGQGISYGYTF. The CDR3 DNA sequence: TGTGCCAGCAGCCCAGGACAGGGAATCTCCTATGGCTACACCTTC.